This T cell receptor (beta chain) was recorded in a study of blood T cell repertoires in COVID-19. At the level of the study: Nucleic acid was either cDNA or gDNA, and it came from T cells, B-cell-depleted T cells, or PBMCs.

In terms of age and location, participants ranged from about 18 to 89 years and lived in approximately 24 US areas. Clinical history reported by participants formed the basis on which cohorts were assigned. TCRdb's copy holds only in-frame clones and misses some; the assay was immunoSEQ multiplex PCR. The sample lists around 300,000 clones, 89% occurring once. V was pared by 5 bases and J by 7 bases, with 14 bases between. Germline values: CDR1 SGHTA, CDR2 FQGNSA. The CDR3 extends over 13 amino acids. What was sequenced was PBMCs or T cells enriched from blood (not recorded which). The gene calls are TRBV7-2 and TRBJ2-5, with D perhaps matching TRBD1 (5 bases). The sequence came from a woman aged 40 to 55 who had recovered from COVID-19. As DNA, the CDR3 is TGTGCCAGCAGCACCTCGGGTCAGGGGACCCAGTACTTC. It codes for CASSTSGQGTQYF.